Presented here are 27 T cell receptor beta chains from one specimen sequenced in a study of graft-versus-host responses after intestinal transplantation. No antigen has been assigned to these receptors. Profiled with immunoSEQ multiplex PCR; TCRdb holds only in-frame clones, not every one. The repertoire has over 85,000 clones, approximately 92% of them found once; the top ten carry 0.5% to 0.6%. This specimen was unstimulated CD8+ T cells sorted from spleen or lymph node cells, taken before intestinal transplant. The receptors were sampled from a human donor who received an intestinal transplant.

The V and J genes are TRBV28 and TRBJ1-5; 11 bases align to TRBD1. This CDR3 region has 16 residues. Losses at the gene ends were 6 bases for V and 5 bases for J; bases not matched to a gene: 9. Germline CDR1 MDHEN, CDR2 SYDVKM. CDR3 DNA: TGTGCCAGCAGCCCAGGGACAGGGGGGTGGGATCAGCCCCAGCATTTT. This encodes CASSPGTGGWDQPQHF.

The rearrangement joins TRBV19 to TRBJ2-3, with D possibly TRBD2 on 6 matching bases. Germline V lookup: CDR1 LNHDA, CDR2 SQIVND (reference sequence). The CDR3 extends over 14 amino acids. V shed 5 bases and J shed 5 bases, with 14 bases lying between them. The CDR3 nucleotides read TGTGCCAGTAGTCCCCGTGGGGGGAAAGATACGCAGTATTTT. Residues: CASSPRGGKDTQYF.

In DNA, the CDR3 is TGTGCCAGTAGTATAGGCCAGGGGGCTACCTACGAGCAGTACTTC. This encodes CASSIGQGATYEQYF. V gene TRBV19 combines with J gene TRBJ2-7; 8 nucleotides match TRBD1. The CDR3 contains 15 residues. Looked up from germline, CDR1 is LNHDA and CDR2 is SQIVND (reference sequence). Trimming took 1 base from V and 2 from J; bases not matched to a gene: 4.

V usage is TRBV5-1 and J usage is TRBJ2-4, with a weak D call TRBD1 (6 bases). Germline CDR1 and CDR2: SGHRS and YFSETQ. The CDR3 sequence is 15 residues long. The V and J ends lost 4 bases and 7 bases respectively, with 18 bases between them. The CDR3 nucleotides are TGCGCCAGCAGCCCCCAGGAAGGGGGTTCGAACATTCAGTACTTC. Translation gives CASSPQEGGSNIQYF.

The chain has TRBV5-1 and TRBJ1-1; tentative D call: TRBD1 (5 bases). This CDR3 spans 14 amino acids. The V gene's germline CDR1 is SGHRS and CDR2 YFSETQ. Trimming pared 4 bases from V and 6 bases from J, leaving 16 bases between. The CDR3 here is CASSPQTVKAEAFF. CDR3 coding DNA: TGCGCCAGCAGCCCACAGACAGTCAAGGCTGAAGCTTTCTTT.

The chain recombines TRBV9 with TRBJ2-1, with a weak D call TRBD2 (5 bases). The germline CDR1 and CDR2 sequences are SGDLS and YYNGEE. The V end was cut by 6 bases, the J end by 0 bases, with 13 bases between. This CDR3 contains 15 residues. CDR3 bases: TGTGCCAGCACCCAGGACTCAAACTCCTACAATGAGCAGTTCTTC. Translation: CASTQDSNSYNEQFF.

V gene TRBV27 combines with J gene TRBJ2-1; 8 nucleotides align to TRBD2. V dropped 5 bases and J dropped 7; count of bases not matched to a gene: 10. The CDR3 has 15 residues. CDR1 is MNHEY and CDR2 is SMNVEV in the germline V gene (reference sequence). Written as DNA, the CDR3 is TGTGCCAGCAGTCTTAGCGGGAATCAAAGGAATGAGCAGTTCTTC. It yields the protein CASSLSGNQRNEQFF.

The rearrangement joins TRBV9 to TRBJ2-1, with 10 nucleotides matching TRBD2. V dropped 0 bases and J dropped 9; count of bases not matched to a gene: 9. The CDR3 has 16 residues. Germline V CDR1 and CDR2: SGDLS, YYNGEE. The CDR3 reads CASSVGASGSRVEQFF. The CDR3, as DNA: TGTGCCAGCAGCGTAGGAGCTAGCGGGAGTCGGGTTGAGCAGTTCTTC.

The table lists this clone with a count of one. CDR3 region: CASSNALRGVGYEQYF. The CDR3 nucleotides are TGTGCCAGCAGCAACGCCCTCAGGGGAGTGGGCTACGAGCAGTACTTC. The V and J genes are TRBV7-3 and TRBJ2-7, with D possibly TRBD1 on 6 matching bases. Trimming took off 5 bases at V and 3 bases at J, with 20 bases between the two ends. This CDR3 contains 16 residues. CDR1 is SGHTA, CDR2 FQGTGA, per germline.

J is TRBJ2-3 and V is TRBV11-2, with D perhaps matching TRBD2 (6 bases). This CDR3 is built from 15 residues. Trimming took 3 bases from V and 2 from J, leaving 12 bases between them. Germline CDR1 and CDR2: SGHAT and FQNNGV. Here the CDR3 reads CASSFLAAATDTQYF. CDR3 nucleotide sequence: TGTGCCAGCAGCTTCTTAGCGGCCGCCACAGATACGCAGTATTTT. Variable domain in full (rest from reference TRBV11-2 and TRBJ2-3): EAGVAQSPRYKIIEKRQSVAFWCNPISGHATLYWYQQILGQGPKLLIQFQNNGVVDDSQLPKDRFSAERLKGVDSTLKIQPAKLEDSAVYLCASSFLAAATDTQYFGPGTRLTVL.

The chain is built from TRBV12-5 and TRBJ1-1; D is undetermined. Trimming removed 0 bases from V and 3 bases from J, with 14 bases in between. The CDR3 covers 16 residues. The germline gives CDR1 LGHNT, CDR2 FRNRAP. CDR3 DNA: TGTGCTAGTGGTTTGGTAGAAGGGTTAGATGACACTGAAGCTTTCTTT. Translating it yields CASGLVEGLDDTEAFF. Looking up the rest from reference TRBV12-5 and TRBJ1-1 gives the full variable domain: DARVTQTPRHKVTEMGQEVTMRCQPILGHNTVFWYRQTMMQGLELLAYFRNRAPLDDSGMPKDRFSAEMPDATLATLKIQPSEPRDSAVYFCASGLVEGLDDTEAFFGQGTRLTVV.

J is TRBJ2-2 and V is TRBV6-1; unclear D gene. Deletions cut 5 bases from V and 2 bases from J, with 12 bases between. Germline-derived CDR1 and CDR2 are MNHNS and SASEGT. The CDR3 is made up of 15 amino acids. The CDR3 loop is CASSPPKPNTGELFF. The DNA for the CDR3 is TGTGCCAGCAGTCCTCCCAAACCCAACACCGGGGAGCTGTTTTTT.

V gene TRBV28 combines with J gene TRBJ2-7; perhaps TRBD1 as D (6 bases). CDR1 and CDR2 from the germline V gene are MDHEN and SYDVKM. CDR3 length: 14 residues. V was shortened by 5 bases and J by 6 bases, with 17 bases between the two germline ends. Written as DNA, the CDR3 is TGTGCCAGCAGTCTTACAGGGTCCCTCATCGAGCAGTACTTC. Encoded protein: CASSLTGSLIEQYF.

This clone was seen a handful of times. J is TRBJ1-5 and V is TRBV7-9, with D possibly TRBD1 on 5 matching bases. The CDR3 is made up of 15 amino acids. CDR1 and CDR2 (germline): SEHNR, FQNEAQ (reference sequence). With 5 bases removed from V and 3 bases from J, the gap between germline ends came to 14 bases. The CDR3 protein is CASSETGRTNQPQHF. Here the CDR3 DNA reads TGTGCCAGCAGCGAAACGGGACGTACCAATCAGCCCCAGCATTTT.

The genes are TRBV9 and TRBJ2-7; either TRBD1 or TRBD2 may fit D (5 bases each). The CDR3 spans 15 residues. Germline-derived CDR1 and CDR2 are SGDLS and YYNGEE. Trimming stripped 0 bases from V and 4 bases from J, with 14 bases between. In DNA form, the CDR3 reads TGTGCCAGCAGCGTAGCAGGGACGGGCGGGTACGAGCAGTACTTC. Translated: CASSVAGTGGYEQYF. Together with reference TRBV9 and TRBJ2-7, the CDR3 gives the full variable domain: DSGVTQTPKHLITATGQRVTLRCSPRSGDLSVYWYQQSLDQGLQFLIQYYNGEERAKGNILERFSAQQFPDLHSELNLSSLELGDSALYFCASSVAGTGGYEQYFGPGTRLTVT.

The chain is built from TRBV21-1 and TRBJ2-7; the D call in the table, TRBD2, was not verified against the DNA. TRBV21-1 is a pseudogene. The CDR3 has 21 amino acids. DNA for the CDR3: TGTGCCAGCAGCAAAAGAGTTCTGGCCATGACCGGGACTAGCGGGAGCTACGAGCAGTACTTC. This sequence encodes CASSKRVLAMTGTSGSYEQYF.

The chain employs TRBV30 and TRBJ2-2, with D possibly TRBD1 on 8 matching bases. The CDR3 has 19 residues. V was shortened by 3 bases and J by 7 bases, with 30 bases between the two germline ends. From germline, CDR1 is GTSNPN and CDR2 SVGIG (reference sequence). The CDR3 reads CAWRPKGGKVRGLDGELFF. DNA for the CDR3: TGTGCCTGGAGACCAAAGGGAGGGAAGGTCAGGGGGCTGGACGGGGAGCTGTTTTTT.

A few counts support this clone. This sequence joins TRBV10-1 and TRBJ2-2, with no clear D. Germline values: CDR1 WNHNN, CDR2 SYGVQD (reference sequence). Trimming left V 3 bases short and J 5 bases short, with 7 bases between. The CDR3 spans 13 residues. CDR3 in amino acids: CASSEWDTGELFF. For the CDR3, the DNA is TGCGCCAGCAGTGAATGGGATACCGGGGAGCTGTTTTTT.

The chain uses TRBV6-6 and TRBJ1-1; D gene ambiguous. This CDR3 spans 14 amino acids. Germline CDR1 MNHNY, CDR2 SVGAGI (reference sequence). Trimming shortened V by 10 bases and J by 2 bases, and 17 bases separated the two germline ends. The CDR3 DNA reads TGTGCCATCCTGTCCGGTTACCCTAACACTGAAGCTTTCTTT. Translated, it gives CAILSGYPNTEAFF.

This rearrangement joins TRBV2 to TRBJ2-5; 7 nucleotides align to TRBD1. Germline V gene lookup returns CDR1 SNHLY and CDR2 FYNNEI. The CDR3 is 12 residues long. With V trimmed by 11 bases and J by 1 base, 4 bases remained unmatched. The CDR3 protein is CAPRDSQETQYF. DNA of the CDR3: TGTGCCCCCAGGGACAGCCAAGAGACCCAGTACTTC.

To note about this clone: Other DNA sequences in this specimen translate into the identical CDR3. The rearrangement links TRBV4-1 to TRBJ2-7; the D is unclear. The CDR3 covers 13 residues. Germline loops: CDR1 MGHRA, CDR2 YSYEKL. V gave up 1 base and J gave up 1 base, with 5 bases separating them. The CDR3 DNA reads TGCGCCAGCAGCCAAGCCCGTTCCTACGAGCAGTACTTC. Protein product: CASSQARSYEQYF.

In this sample, this clone turned up once. The chain has TRBV9 and TRBJ1-2; the match to TRBD1 covers 9 bases. Germline CDR1 is SGDLS and CDR2 is YYNGEE. The junction had 7 bases not matched to a gene; V was cut back by 3 bases and J by 4 bases. This CDR3 is built from 15 residues. The DNA for the CDR3 is TGTGCCAGCAGCGGGGGCACAGGGGGCCTCTATGGCTACACCTTC. It yields the protein CASSGGTGGLYGYTF.

V gene TRBV11-2 combines with J gene TRBJ1-1, with D uncertain. V lost 3 bases and J lost 4, with 9 bases in between. Germline V gene lookup returns CDR1 SGHAT and CDR2 FQNNGV. The CDR3 is 13 residues long. The CDR3 spells CASSLMFRTEAFF. Here the CDR3 DNA reads TGTGCCAGCAGCTTGATGTTCCGCACTGAAGCTTTCTTT.

This chain's CDR3 is CASSVDHRSTDTQYF. In DNA, the CDR3 is TGTGCCAGCAGCGTAGATCACAGGAGCACAGATACGCAGTATTTT. This chain uses TRBV9 with TRBJ2-3; a possible D gene is TRBD1 (5 bases). The CDR3 consists of 15 residues. V was clipped by 0 bases and J by 0 bases, with 8 bases between them. Germline V CDR1 and CDR2: SGDLS, YYNGEE.

This clone was detected only a few times. The chain employs TRBV19 and TRBJ1-1; D unresolved. The CDR3 has 13 residues. V dropped 5 bases and J dropped 2 bases, with 9 bases sitting between them. Germline values: CDR1 LNHDA, CDR2 SQIVND (reference sequence). The chain's CDR3 is CASSPDGNTEAFF. The CDR3, as DNA: TGTGCCAGTAGTCCCGACGGAAACACTGAAGCTTTCTTT.

The gene calls are TRBV13 and TRBJ2-3; weak D call: TRBD1 (7 bases). This CDR3 contains 17 residues. Germline CDR1 is PRHDT and CDR2 is FYEKMQ (reference sequence). Trimming shortened V by 5 bases and J by 2 bases, and 20 bases separated the two germline ends. CDR3 sequence reads: CASSPRSEGANTDTQYF. CDR3 DNA sequence: TGTGCCAGCAGCCCCCGGTCGGAGGGGGCTAACACAGATACGCAGTATTTT.

The chain has TRBV7-9 and TRBJ1-2; D possibly corresponds to TRBD1 (6 bases). The germline V and J ends were trimmed by 7 bases and 4 bases, with 19 bases remaining between them. CDR3 length equals 15 residues. Germline loops: CDR1 SEHNR, CDR2 FQNEAQ (reference sequence). The CDR3 DNA is TGTGCCAGCACCCCGAACGCGCACAGGGTCTATGGCTACACCTTC. Protein sequence: CASTPNAHRVYGYTF.